This record looks at one T cell receptor (beta chain) sequence and its context. Only in-frame clones appear in the TCRdb table, and some are missing; sequencing was by immunoSEQ multiplex PCR. The sample yields 95,000 to 120,000 clones, around 90% seen once. Germline V gene sequence: CDR1 LNHNV, CDR2 YYDKDF (reference sequence). This CDR3 spans 13 amino acids. Trimming left V 5 bases short and J 4 bases short, with 11 bases between. The sample comes from a study of T cells after somatic rescue of genetic block. The chain links TRBV15 to TRBJ1-1; D gene ambiguous. The sample consisted of peripheral blood mononuclear cells (PBMCs). This clonotype originated in a woman aged 18-29 years. The CDR3 protein is CATSREGGTEAFF. The CDR3 region has the DNA TGTGCCACCAGCCGTGAGGGTGGCACTGAAGCTTTCTTT.